Listed here are 18 T cell receptor beta chains from one sample, sequenced in a study of T-cell memory formation after mild COVID-19. TCRdb recomputed calls from the 5' RACE reads with MiXCR, one row per CDR3 protein. The sample shows fewer than 500,000 distinct CDR3 sequences, around 25% of them seen only once. The source material was PBMCs or a T cell subset sorted from them (not recorded which). All receptors come from an adult woman who had mild COVID-19 (a few samples of this study predate the infection). Cell type and time point are not known.

This clonotype showed up just a few times. This chain uses TRBV5-1 with TRBJ2-6; D is unresolved. This CDR3 is 15 amino acids long. Trimming took off 0 bases at V and 3 bases at J, with 7 bases between the two ends. Germline-derived CDR1 and CDR2 are SGHRS and YFSETQ. The CDR3 coding sequence is TGCGCCAGCAGCTTGGATCTGGGTGGGGCCAACGTCCTGACTTTC. Translation: CASSLDLGGANVLTF.

The chain is built from TRBV30 and TRBJ2-1; D unclear. Trimming pared 6 bases from V and 0 bases from J, leaving 15 bases between. The CDR3 extends over 15 amino acids. Germline V CDR1 and CDR2: GTSNPN, SVGIG (reference sequence). CDR3 sequence: CACNPWHGSYNEQFF. CDR3 nucleotide sequence: TGTGCCTGCAATCCTTGGCATGGCTCCTACAATGAGCAGTTCTTC.

The V call is TRBV2, the J call TRBJ1-6; TRBD1 matches 10 bases. Losses at the gene ends were 6 bases for V and 7 bases for J; bases not matched to a gene: 6. CDR3 length equals 15 residues. The germline gives CDR1 SNHLY, CDR2 FYNNEI. This CDR3 is CASRRGGQGNSPLHF. In DNA, the CDR3 is TGTGCCAGCAGGCGAGGGGGACAGGGGAATTCACCCCTCCACTTT. The full variable domain, with the rest looked up from reference TRBV2 and TRBJ1-6, is EPEVTQTPSHQVTQMGQEVILRCVPISNHLYFYWYRQILGQKVEFLVSFYNNEISEKSEIFDDQFSVERPDGSNFTLKIRSTKLEDSAMYFCASRRGGQGNSPLHFGNGTRLTVT.

This clonotype was detected only a few times. The V and J genes are TRBV5-5 and TRBJ2-3; possibly TRBD1 or TRBD2 for D (5 bases each). The CDR3 has 16 amino acids. Germline assignment: CDR1 SGHKS and CDR2 YYEKEE (reference sequence). Trimming removed 0 bases at V and 3 bases at J, with 14 bases between. The CDR3 coding sequence is TGTGCCAGCAGCTTGGTTGGGGACCTAAAGACAGATACGCAGTATTTT. Translating it yields CASSLVGDLKTDTQYF.

This clonotype was recorded a few times. The V and J genes are TRBV5-1 and TRBJ1-1; D is possibly TRBD1 (6 bases). The CDR3 is made up of 12 amino acids. In germline, CDR1 is SGHRS, CDR2 YFSETQ. V shed 4 bases and J shed 11 bases, with 15 bases lying between them. The CDR3 DNA reads TGCGCCAGCAGCCTGACAGGTCGGACGGCTTTCTTT. Protein product: CASSLTGRTAFF.

The V gene is TRBV2, the J gene TRBJ2-1, with D hard to call. The V gene's germline CDR1 is SNHLY and CDR2 FYNNEI. The V end lost 2 bases, the J end lost 0 bases, and 8 bases lay between the germline ends. The CDR3 has 15 amino acids. The CDR3 loop is CASSERWDSYNEQFF. CDR3 sequence (DNA): TGTGCCAGCAGTGAAAGGTGGGACTCCTACAATGAGCAGTTCTTC. Full variable domain (outside the CDR3, taken from reference TRBV2 and TRBJ2-1): EPEVTQTPSHQVTQMGQEVILRCVPISNHLYFYWYRQILGQKVEFLVSFYNNEISEKSEIFDDQFSVERPDGSNFTLKIRSTKLEDSAMYFCASSERWDSYNEQFFGPGTRLTVL.

This clonotype appeared a few times. The chain recombines TRBV18 with TRBJ1-1, with TRBD1 as a possible D gene (6 bases). The length of the CDR3 is 15 residues. V dropped 0 bases and J dropped 3 bases, with 11 bases sitting between them. Germline CDR1 KGHSH, CDR2 LQKENI. The CDR3, as DNA: TGTGCCAGCTCACCACCGGGGGCTCGGGACACTGAAGCTTTCTTT. Its protein product is CASSPPGARDTEAFF.

This clonotype appeared many times. The rearrangement uses TRBV3-1 and TRBJ1-6; D ambiguous. Germline V CDR1 and CDR2: LGHDT, YNNKEL (reference sequence). The ends were cut back, 2 bases at V and 16 bases at J, with 15 bases in the middle. CDR3 length: 13 residues. In DNA, the CDR3 is TGTGCCAGCAGCCAAACCCTAACCGGGGTACTCCACTTT. It encodes CASSQTLTGVLHF.

The CDR3 DNA is TGCAGTGCTAGAGGCCGTGGGGCAGGGGAAGGCACAGATACGCAGTATTTT. Encoded protein: CSARGRGAGEGTDTQYF. This sequence joins TRBV20-1 and TRBJ2-3, with TRBD1 as a possible D gene (6 bases). The CDR3 has 17 residues. Trimming took off 1 base at V and 1 base at J, with 18 bases between the two ends. Germline lookup yields CDR1 DFQATT and CDR2 SNEGSKA (reference sequence).

The chain joins TRBV29-1 to TRBJ2-2, with D maybe TRBD2 (5 bases). Trimming pared 4 bases from V and 3 bases from J, leaving 15 bases between. The CDR3 is made up of 15 amino acids. Germline CDR1 reads SQVTM; CDR2 reads ANQGSEA. The CDR3 sequence is CSVVVGSAYTGELFF. DNA for the CDR3: TGCAGCGTTGTGGTTGGGAGTGCGTACACCGGGGAGCTGTTTTTT.

This chain uses TRBV12-3 or TRBV12-4 with TRBJ1-1; 7 nucleotides match TRBD1. The CDR3 spans 16 residues. Unmatched junction bases numbered 9, after V lost 5 bases and J lost 0 bases. In DNA form, the CDR3 reads TGTGCCAGCAGTCCGGACAGGTCAAACCTGAACACTGAAGCTTTCTTT. This translates into CASSPDRSNLNTEAFF.

This clonotype came up a few times. The chain has TRBV5-1 and TRBJ2-2, with D possibly TRBD1 on 6 matching bases. The CDR3 sequence is 15 residues long. The V gene lost 4 bases and the J gene lost 7 bases, with 17 bases spanning the gap. CDR1 is SGHRS, CDR2 YFSETQ, per germline. The CDR3: CASSLRPQGIGELFF. DNA for the CDR3: TGCGCCAGCAGCCTGAGACCTCAGGGGATCGGGGAGCTGTTTTTT. Filled out from reference TRBV5-1 and TRBJ2-2, the complete variable domain reads KAGVTQTPRYLIKTRGQQVTLSCSPISGHRSVSWYQQTPGQGLQFLFEYFSETQRNKGNFPGRFSGRQFSNSRSEMNVSTLELGDSALYLCASSLRPQGIGELFFGEGSRLTVL.

This chain joins TRBV6-2 or TRBV6-3 and TRBJ2-7, with 12 bases fitting TRBD2. Trimming at V came to 5 bases and at J to 2 bases, leaving 16 bases not matched to a gene. Germline values: CDR1 MNHEY, CDR2 SVGEGT. The CDR3 loop spans 19 amino acids. The CDR3 DNA reads as TGTGCCAGCAGTCACCCTGACAAACGACTAGCGGGGGACCCCTACGAGCAGTACTTC. Protein sequence: CASSHPDKRLAGDPYEQYF.

This clonotype was picked up a small number of times. The chain recombines TRBV7-8 with TRBJ2-7, with 9 bases that match TRBD1. The CDR3 is made up of 14 amino acids. V was pared by 4 bases and J by 12 bases, with 13 bases of the junction left unmatched. In germline, CDR1 is SGHVS, CDR2 FQNEAQ. CDR3 region: CASSSPGQGNKWYF. For the CDR3, the DNA is TGTGCCAGCAGCTCCCCGGGACAGGGTAATAAGTGGTACTTC.

The chain combines TRBV4-2 with TRBJ2-1; 9 bases align to TRBD2. Germline V gene lookup returns CDR1 LGHNA and CDR2 YNFKEQ. This CDR3 spans 15 amino acids. J gave up 7 bases and V 2 bases, and 6 bases lay outside the gene matches. CDR3 sequence: CASSQTLAGGNEQFF. The CDR3 region has the DNA TGTGCCAGCAGCCAAACCTTGGCGGGAGGGAATGAGCAGTTCTTC.

This clonotype was counted between two and nine times. The V gene is TRBV18, the J gene TRBJ2-2, with no clear D. The ends were cut back, 3 bases at V and 1 base at J, with 9 bases in the middle. CDR3 length equals 15 residues. CDR1 and CDR2 (germline): KGHSH, LQKENI. CDR3 DNA: TGTGCCAGCTCACCTGGGCGGCAGAACACCGGGGAGCTGTTTTTT. Translated: CASSPGRQNTGELFF.

V and J are TRBV6-2 or TRBV6-3 and TRBJ2-2, with D uncertain. The V end lost 4 bases, the J end lost 8 bases, and 5 bases lay between the germline ends. CDR1 and CDR2 from the germline V gene are MNHEY and SVGEGT. The CDR3 covers 11 residues. CDR3 nucleotide sequence: TGTGCCAGCAGTTCACCGGGGGAGCTGTTTTTT. Protein sequence: CASSSPGELFF.

This chain uses TRBV12-3 or TRBV12-4 with TRBJ1-2, with D unresolved. The CDR3 consists of 18 residues. V was cut by 3 bases and J by 1 base, with 21 bases left in between. CDR3 coding DNA: TGTGCCAGCAGTTTCCCCGAGGGTAGACCGTTGGATAACTATGGCTACACCTTC. This gives the protein CASSFPEGRPLDNYGYTF.